This paragraph reports one T cell receptor beta chain. Its cognate antigen has yet to be identified. No quality values exist for individual bases; no much larger clone is one base distant. In this study, focal radiation therapy paired with CTLA-4 blockade (ipilimumab) was tested in patients who had chemo-refractory metastatic non-small-cell lung cancer. The germline V gene (reference sequence) yields LNHDA for CDR1 and SQIVND for CDR2. The trim is 6 bases for V and 2 bases for J, with a gap of 21 bases between the germline ends. The CDR3 contains 17 residues, cysteine and phenylalanine counted. Only CDR3 DNA remains: 51 bases, in frame from the first base. The library was built by means of the immunoSEQ multiplex PCR assay. TCRdb holds this immuneACCESS table with in-frame rearrangements only. Some clones are missing; in checked studies, unresolved V genes explain under half, and the rest has no known cause. The sample yields over 70,000 clones; approximately 86% were counted once. Just over 2% of the sample belongs to the ten largest clones.

This sample is drawn from a study of radiotherapy plus CTLA-4 blockade in lung cancer listed by TCRdb under 2018. Notes on the research overall: Objective responses were observed in 18% of enrolled patients, and disease control was achieved in 31%. Points the paper makes about the study in general: After treatment with radiotherapy and ipilimumab, TCR clones that came from tumors expanded in the peripheral blood. Increased serum interferon-beta after radiation, together with early dynamic changes in blood T cell clones, were reported to be the strongest predictors of response.

This receptor chain uses TRBV19 and TRBJ2-3; the best D guess is TRBD2, with 6 bases matching. This sequence originates from a human donor with non-small cell lung cancer who had a partial response to radiotherapy plus ipilimumab. Sequencing used peripheral blood, obtained from a patient treated with radiotherapy plus ipilimumab. The bases are TGTGCCAGTAGCCGGGGAGGAGCGGGCCCCTCCACAGATACGCAGTATTTT. Its translation is CASSRGGAGPSTDTQYF. Beyond the CDR3, the reference TRBV19 and TRBJ2-3 genes provide the residues; the full variable domain reads: DGGITQSPKYLFRKEGQNVTLSCEQNLNHDAMYWYRQDPGQGLRLIYYSQIVNDFQKGDIAEGYSVSREKKESFPLTVTSAQKNPTAFYLCASSRGGAGPSTDTQYFGPGTRLTVL.